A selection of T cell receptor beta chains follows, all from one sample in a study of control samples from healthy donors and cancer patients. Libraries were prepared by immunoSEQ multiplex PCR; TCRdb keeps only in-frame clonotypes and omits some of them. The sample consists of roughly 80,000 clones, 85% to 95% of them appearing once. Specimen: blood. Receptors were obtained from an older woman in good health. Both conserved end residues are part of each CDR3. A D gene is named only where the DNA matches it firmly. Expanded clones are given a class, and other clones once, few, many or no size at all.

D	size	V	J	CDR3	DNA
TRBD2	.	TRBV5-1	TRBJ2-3	CASSLGLAGVSTDTQYF	TGCGCCAGCAGCTTGGGACTAGCGGGAGTGAGCACAGATACGCAGTATTTT
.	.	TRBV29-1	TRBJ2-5	CSVSRGGETQYF	TGCAGCGTTTCTAGGGGGGGGGAGACCCAGTACTTC
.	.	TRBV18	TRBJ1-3	CASSPFSMGRSGNTIYF	TGTGCCAGCTCACCTTTTTCTATGGGCCGCTCTGGAAACACCATATATTTT
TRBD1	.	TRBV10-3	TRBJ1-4	CAIRRQGGNEKLFF	TGTGCCATCAGGCGACAGGGGGGAAATGAAAAACTGTTTTTT
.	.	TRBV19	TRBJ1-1	CASSTYGALNTEAFF	TGTGCCAGTAGTACCTATGGGGCCTTGAACACTGAAGCTTTCTTT
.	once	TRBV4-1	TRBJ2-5	CASSQDRGAKTQYF	TGCGCCAGCAGCCAAGATCGAGGGGCGAAGACCCAGTACTTC
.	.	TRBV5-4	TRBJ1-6	CASSLAGGDSPLHF	TGTGCCAGCAGCTTGGCGGGGGGAGATTCACCCCTCCACTTT
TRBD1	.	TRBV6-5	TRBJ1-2	CASRGQNYGYTF	TGTGCCAGCAGGGGACAGAACTATGGCTACACCTTC
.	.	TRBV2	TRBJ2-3	CASSERASSTDTQYF	TGTGCCAGCAGTGAACGGGCATCTAGCACAGATACGCAGTATTTT
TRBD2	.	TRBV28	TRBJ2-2	CASSPGGLAGGFSTGELFF	TGTGCCAGCAGTCCCGGGGGACTAGCGGGAGGGTTTAGCACCGGGGAGCTGTTTTTT
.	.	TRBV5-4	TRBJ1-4	CASSRGRNNEKLFF	TGTGCCAGCAGCCGTGGACGGAATAATGAAAAACTGTTTTTT
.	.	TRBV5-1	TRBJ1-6	CASSSGQQNSPLHF	TGCGCCAGCAGCTCCGGACAGCAGAATTCACCCCTCCACTTT
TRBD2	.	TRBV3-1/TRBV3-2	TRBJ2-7	CASSYAASGTYEQYF	TGTGCCAGCAGCTATGCGGCTAGCGGGACTTACGAGCAGTACTTC
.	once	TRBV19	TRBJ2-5	CASSMRGGETQYF	TGTGCCAGTAGTATGAGAGGGGGGGAGACCCAGTACTTC
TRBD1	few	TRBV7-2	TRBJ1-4	CASSSGQGGVGKLFF	TGTGCCAGCAGCTCTGGACAGGGGGGGGTCGGAAAACTGTTTTTT
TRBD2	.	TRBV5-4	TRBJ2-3	CASSYGLDSFTDTQYF	TGTGCCAGCAGCTATGGACTAGACTCCTTCACAGATACGCAGTATTTT
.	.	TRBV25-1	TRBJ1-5	CASSASAGGGSNQPQHF	TGTGCCAGCAGTGCCTCCGCGGGGGGAGGTAGCAATCAGCCCCAGCATTTT
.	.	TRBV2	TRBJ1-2	CASSERGADGYTF	TGTGCCAGCAGTGAAAGGGGGGCGGATGGCTACACCTTC
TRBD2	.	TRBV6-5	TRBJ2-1	CATLGTSERKQFF	TGTGCCACTCTAGGGACTAGCGAGAGGAAGCAGTTCTTC
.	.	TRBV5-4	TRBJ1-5	CASSFQDRSDSNQPQHF	TGTGCCAGCAGCTTCCAAGACAGGTCCGATAGCAATCAGCCCCAGCATTTT
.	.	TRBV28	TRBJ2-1	CASSKPGLGSNEQFF	TGTGCCAGCAGTAAACCGGGGCTAGGGAGCAATGAGCAGTTCTTC
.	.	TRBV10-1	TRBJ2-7	CASSVFSPGHYEQYF	TGCGCCAGCAGTGTTTTCTCGCCCGGGCACTACGAGCAGTACTTC
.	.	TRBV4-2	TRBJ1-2	CASSQVGVGQGTNYGYTF	TGTGCCAGCAGCCAAGTCGGCGTGGGTCAGGGAACTAACTATGGCTACACCTTC
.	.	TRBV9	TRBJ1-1	CASSVGDGGQVAEAFF	TGTGCCAGCAGCGTAGGGGACGGCGGCCAGGTCGCTGAAGCTTTCTTT
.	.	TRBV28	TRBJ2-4	CASSLPSWSRENIQYF	TGTGCCAGCAGTTTACCGTCTTGGTCGAGGGAGAACATTCAGTACTTC
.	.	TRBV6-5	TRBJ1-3	CASRTRRGAGNTIYF	TGTGCCAGCAGGACTCGAAGGGGGGCTGGAAACACCATATATTTT
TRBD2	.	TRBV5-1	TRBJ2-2	CASSPGTSGLNTGELFF	TGCGCCAGCAGCCCAGGGACTAGCGGCCTGAACACCGGGGAGCTGTTTTTT
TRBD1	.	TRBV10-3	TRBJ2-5	CAISEGQGFVATQYF	TGTGCCATCAGTGAGGGACAGGGGTTTGTGGCGACCCAGTACTTC
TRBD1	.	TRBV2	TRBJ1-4	CASRGQGSTEKLFF	TGTGCCAGCAGGGGACAGGGGAGTACTGAAAAACTGTTTTTT
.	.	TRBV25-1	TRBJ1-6	CASGGVSPLHF	TGTGCCAGCGGAGGGGTGTCACCCCTCCACTTT
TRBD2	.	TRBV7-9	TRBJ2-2	CASSLAGLAGFTGELFF	TGTGCCAGCAGCTTAGCGGGACTAGCGGGATTCACCGGGGAGCTGTTTTTT
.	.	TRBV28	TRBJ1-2	CASSWGTGRGYGYTF	TGTGCCAGCAGTTGGGGTACAGGGCGAGGTTATGGCTACACCTTC
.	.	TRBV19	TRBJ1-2	CASSIWEVDYGYTF	TGTGCCAGTAGTATTTGGGAGGTGGACTATGGCTACACCTTC
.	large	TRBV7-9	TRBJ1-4	CASSLVQSNEKLFF	TGTGCCAGCAGCTTAGTCCAATCTAATGAAAAACTGTTTTTT
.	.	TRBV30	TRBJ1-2	CAWSQGHRNNYGYTF	TGTGCCTGGTCACAAGGACACCGAAATAACTATGGCTACACCTTC
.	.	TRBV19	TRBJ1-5	CASSISGVGNQPQHF	TGTGCCAGTAGTATTTCAGGGGTAGGCAATCAGCCCCAGCATTTT
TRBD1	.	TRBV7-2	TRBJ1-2	CASSTGQGNYGYTF	TGTGCCAGCAGCACGGGACAGGGCAACTATGGCTACACCTTC
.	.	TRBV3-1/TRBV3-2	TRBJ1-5	CASSQDPNQPQHF	TGTGCCAGCAGCCAAGATCCCAATCAGCCCCAGCATTTT
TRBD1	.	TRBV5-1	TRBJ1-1	CASSLTGARTEAFF	TGCGCCAGCAGCCTTACAGGGGCGCGCACTGAAGCTTTCTTT
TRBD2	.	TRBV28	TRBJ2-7	CASSGPTSGNANEQYF	TGTGCCAGCAGTGGACCGACTAGCGGGAACGCCAACGAGCAGTACTTC
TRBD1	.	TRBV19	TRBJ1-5	CASSMGTASNQPQHF	TGTGCCAGTAGTATGGGGACAGCTAGCAATCAGCCCCAGCATTTT
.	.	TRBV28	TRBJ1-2	CASSLSPQVDGYTF	TGTGCCAGCAGTTTATCCCCGCAGGTAGATGGCTACACCTTC
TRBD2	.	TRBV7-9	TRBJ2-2	CASSLQRASGSLGTGELFF	TGTGCCAGCAGCCTCCAGCGGGCTAGCGGGAGTCTAGGCACCGGGGAGCTGTTTTTT
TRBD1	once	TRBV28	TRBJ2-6	CASRGTGDGANVLTF	TGTGCCAGCAGGGGGACAGGGGATGGGGCCAACGTCCTGACTTTC
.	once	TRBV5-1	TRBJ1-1	CASRTDSGNTEAFF	TGCGCCAGCAGAACAGACAGTGGGAACACTGAAGCTTTCTTT
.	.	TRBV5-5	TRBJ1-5	CASSPAGYANQPQHF	TGTGCCAGCAGCCCGGCGGGTTATGCTAATCAGCCCCAGCATTTT
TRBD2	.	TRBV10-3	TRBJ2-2	CAISSSGSGNTGELFF	TGTGCCATCAGTAGTAGCGGGAGTGGAAACACCGGGGAGCTGTTTTTT
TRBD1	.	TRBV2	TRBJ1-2	CASSGQTYGYTF	TGTGCCAGCTCGGGACAGACCTATGGCTACACCTTC